This T cell receptor beta chain comes out of a study of cytomegalovirus exposure and HLA in healthy donors. The CDR3 extends over 16 amino acids. V lost 2 bases and J lost 3; bases outside the gene matches: 6. Germline V lookup: CDR1 PRHDT, CDR2 FYEKMQ (reference sequence). Note on this clone: Its target is unknown.

Study-level points and caveats: It was reported that the classifier diagnosed cytomegalovirus status with high specificity and sensitivity in both the original and validation cohorts.

TCRdb keeps only in-frame clones here, not all; method: immunoSEQ multiplex PCR. The repertoire holds some 180,000 clones, with roughly 86% as singletons. This TCR was recovered from a man aged 25-40 years in good health and CMV-seropositive. The chain recombines TRBV13 with TRBJ1-4; 7 nucleotides agree with TRBD1. The sequencing sample was made of PBMCs. CDR3 sequence reads: CASSLSPGTANEKLFF. The CDR3 DNA reads as TGTGCCAGCAGCTTAAGTCCAGGGACAGCTAATGAAAAACTGTTTTTT. The complete variable domain, with remaining parts taken from reference TRBV13 and TRBJ1-4, reads AAGVIQSPRHLIKEKRETATLKCYPIPRHDTVYWYQQGPGQDPQFLISFYEKMQSDKGSIPDRFSAQQFSDYHSELNMSSLELGDSALYFCASSLSPGTANEKLFFGSGTQLSVL.